This T cell receptor (beta chain) was obtained from a study of early T cells in non-severe SARS-CoV-2 infection. In its sample, this clonotype was seen many times. TCRdb itself ran the 5' RACE reads through MiXCR, one entry per CDR3 protein. The sample yields 50,000 to 65,000 distinct CDR3 sequences, 9% to 9.5% seen once. The V end was cut by 2 bases, the J end by 4 bases, with 18 bases between. The CDR3 is made up of 17 amino acids. Per the germline V gene, CDR1 is PRHDT and CDR2 is FYEKMQ (reference sequence). The chain is built from TRBV13 and TRBJ1-3, with D unresolved. The sequencing input was whole blood. The clonotype was recovered from an adult who was a healthcare worker with PCR-confirmed SARS-CoV-2 infection or an uninfected control (not recorded which). CDR3 protein: CASSLSPRGGKGNTIYF. The DNA of the CDR3 is TGTGCCAGCAGCTTAAGCCCGCGAGGAGGGAAGGGAAACACCATATATTTT. The full variable domain, rest sourced from reference TRBV13 and TRBJ1-3, is AAGVIQSPRHLIKEKRETATLKCYPIPRHDTVYWYQQGPGQDPQFLISFYEKMQSDKGSIPDRFSAQQFSDYHSELNMSSLELGDSALYFCASSLSPRGGKGNTIYFGEGSWLTVV.